The text below deals with one T cell receptor (beta chain). What it binds is not known. This entry comes from a study of OX40 agonist ivuxolimab in advanced cancers. The V gene lost 5 bases and the J gene lost 4 bases, with 9 bases spanning the gap. CDR3 length: 12 amino acids. The germline CDR1 and CDR2 sequences are SGDLS and YYNGEE. Profiling relied on immunoSEQ multiplex PCR, and the TCRdb table lists in-frame clones only, not all of them. The top ten hold less than 10% of the sample, which has 29,000 or so clones, over 90% seen once. Whole-study results and caveats: Compared with CD4+, CD8+ T cells on average had more expanded clones.

The sequenced sample was CD4+ or CD8+ T cells sorted from blood, obtained in a trial of the OX40 agonist ivuxolimab. The chain combines TRBV9 with TRBJ1-2; a possible D gene is TRBD1 (6 bases). This clonotype originated in an adult with an advanced solid tumor such as melanoma, head and neck, liver or kidney cancer. CDR3 loop: CASRQGPYGYTF. In DNA form, the CDR3 reads TGTGCCAGCAGACAGGGTCCCTATGGCTACACCTTC. Complete variable domain (other parts from reference TRBV9 and TRBJ1-2): DSGVTQTPKHLITATGQRVTLRCSPRSGDLSVYWYQQSLDQGLQFLIQYYNGEERAKGNILERFSAQQFPDLHSELNLSSLELGDSALYFCASRQGPYGYTFGSGTRLTVV.